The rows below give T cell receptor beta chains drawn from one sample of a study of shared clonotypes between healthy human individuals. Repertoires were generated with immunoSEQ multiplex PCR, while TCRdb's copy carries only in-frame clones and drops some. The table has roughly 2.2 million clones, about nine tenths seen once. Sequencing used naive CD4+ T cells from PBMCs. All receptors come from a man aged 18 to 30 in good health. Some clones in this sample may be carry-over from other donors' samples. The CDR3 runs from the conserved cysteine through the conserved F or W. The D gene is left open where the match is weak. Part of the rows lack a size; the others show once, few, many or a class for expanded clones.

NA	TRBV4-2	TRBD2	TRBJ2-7	TGTGCCAGCAGCCAAGATCGGACTAGCGGGAGGATTTCATCCTACGAGCAGTACTTC	CASSQDRTSGRISSYEQYF
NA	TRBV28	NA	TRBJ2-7	TGTGCCAGCAGGAGCGCAACCGGTTGGGACGAGCAGTACTTC	CASRSATGWDEQYF
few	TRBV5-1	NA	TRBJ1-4	TGCGCCAGCAGCTTGGAGGCTTATGAAAAACTGTTTTTT	CASSLEAYEKLFF
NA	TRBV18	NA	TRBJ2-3	TGTGCCAGCTCACCGAGCAGGGTCGGCACAGATACGCAGTATTTT	CASSPSRVGTDTQYF
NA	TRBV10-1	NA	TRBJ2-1	TGCGCCAGCAGTGGTTGGTCCAGAGCCTACAATGAGCAGTTCTTC	CASSGWSRAYNEQFF
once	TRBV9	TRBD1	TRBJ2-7	TGTGCCAGCAGCGCGGACAGGGGTGTTTACGAGCAGTACTTC	CASSADRGVYEQYF
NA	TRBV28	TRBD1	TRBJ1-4	TGTGCCAGCAGTAAGGGACAGACTAATGAAAAACTGTTTTTT	CASSKGQTNEKLFF
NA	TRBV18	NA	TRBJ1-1	TGTGCCAGCTCACCACAGGGGGGACCTGAAGCTTTCTTT	CASSPQGGPEAFF
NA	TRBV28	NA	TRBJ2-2	TGTGCCAGCAGTTCCACTGGGGGTCCCGGGGAGCTGTTTTTT	CASSSTGGPGELFF
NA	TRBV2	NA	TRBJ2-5	TGTGCCAGCAGTGAGACAGAACACCAAGAGACCCAGTACTTC	CASSETEHQETQYF
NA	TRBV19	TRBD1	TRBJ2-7	TGTGCCAGTAGTATAGTGTCAGGACAGGGCGGCGGCGAGCAGTACTTC	CASSIVSGQGGGEQYF
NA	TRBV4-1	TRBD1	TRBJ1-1	TGCGCCAGCAGCCCTGTCCCGGGACAGGGAATGAACACTGAAGCTTTCTTT	CASSPVPGQGMNTEAFF
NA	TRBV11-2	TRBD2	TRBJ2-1	TGTGCCAGCAGCGCCGGACCTGGGACTAGCGGGGGTTACAATGAGCAGTTCTTC	CASSAGPGTSGGYNEQFF
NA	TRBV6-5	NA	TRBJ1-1	TGTGCCAGCAGTTATAACAGGGAGGGCACTGAAGCTTTCTTT	CASSYNREGTEAFF
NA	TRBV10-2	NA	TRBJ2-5	TGCGCCAGCAGTGTACGGGTCTCGGTTGCGACCCAGTACTTC	CASSVRVSVATQYF
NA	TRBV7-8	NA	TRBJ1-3	TGTGCCAGCAGCTTAATATTAGTTAGTTACTCTGGAAACACCATATATTTT	CASSLILVSYSGNTIYF
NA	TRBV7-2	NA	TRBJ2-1	TGTGCCAGCAGCACTCGACTAGGGGGGGTCAATGAGCAGTTCTTC	CASSTRLGGVNEQFF